The 32 T cell receptor beta chains listed next were all sequenced from one sample in a study of shared T cell receptors in the human thymus. Sequencing was performed with immunoSEQ multiplex PCR; in TCRdb, only in-frame clones are kept and a portion is missing. The repertoire holds hundreds of thousands of clones, 80% to 90% seen once, with 0.0094% in the top ten. Separately, the same data were catalogued under a study of human thymus T cells.

Sequencing input: thymocytes. The receptors come from a boy in the first two years of life with a congenital heart defect.

The gene calls are TRBV6-5 and TRBJ2-7; 9 positions agree with TRBD1. V was pared by 7 bases and J by 6 bases, with 10 bases of the junction left unmatched. The CDR3 has 14 amino acids. Germline V gene sequence: CDR1 MNHEY, CDR2 SVGAGI. The CDR3 loop reads CASTLEGQGGEQYF. DNA of the CDR3: TGTGCCAGCACACTAGAGGGACAGGGAGGCGAGCAGTACTTC.

The chain has TRBV5-6 and TRBJ1-2; possible D gene TRBD1, 6 bases. Germline V lookup: CDR1 SGHDT, CDR2 YYEEEE. The CDR3 spans 15 residues. V was clipped by 0 bases and J by 8 bases, with 17 bases between them. For the CDR3, the DNA is TGTGCCAGCAGCTTGGAGGCCGGGGACATTGCCGGCTACACCTTC. Protein: CASSLEAGDIAGYTF.

This clone was observed a handful of times. The chain recombines TRBV11-2 with TRBJ1-2; D unclear. Germline lookup yields CDR1 SGHAT and CDR2 FQNNGV. This CDR3 is built from 15 residues. Trimming pared 5 bases from V and 6 bases from J, leaving 19 bases between. The CDR3 is CASSPREEGEDGYTF. The CDR3 bases are TGTGCCAGCAGCCCTAGGGAGGAGGGCGAGGATGGCTACACCTTC. Combining the CDR3 with reference TRBV11-2 and TRBJ1-2 gives the whole variable domain EAGVAQSPRYKIIEKRQSVAFWCNPISGHATLYWYQQILGQGPKLLIQFQNNGVVDDSQLPKDRFSAERLKGVDSTLKIQPAKLEDSAVYLCASSPREEGEDGYTFGSGTRLTVV.

The genes are TRBV5-4 and TRBJ1-6; D is ambiguous. The germline V gene has CDR1 SGHNT and CDR2 YYREEE (reference sequence). This CDR3 has 15 residues. Trimming took 3 bases from V and 13 from J, leaving 20 bases between them. CDR3 loop: CASSSRGLGFVPLHF. The CDR3, as DNA: TGTGCCAGCAGCTCCCGCGGGTTGGGGTTCGTGCCCCTCCACTTT.

V usage is TRBV27 and J usage is TRBJ1-2, with D uncertain. With 6 bases removed from V and 4 bases from J, the gap between germline ends came to 27 bases. Germline CDR1 reads MNHEY; CDR2 reads SMNVEV (reference sequence). The CDR3 has 18 residues. The CDR3 DNA is TGTGCCAGCAGCTTAAGGTCTCGGCCAGGCTCCCACCCCTATGGCTACACCTTC. It codes for CASSLRSRPGSHPYGYTF.

This chain uses TRBV5-4 with TRBJ2-4, with D tentatively TRBD2 (6 bases). The CDR3 spans 16 residues. Germline V gene data show CDR1 as SGHNT and CDR2 as YYREEE (reference sequence). V shed 2 bases and J shed 0 bases, with 12 bases lying between them. CDR3 sequence reads: CASSFRDSGAKNIQYF. The CDR3 DNA is TGTGCCAGCAGCTTCCGGGACTCTGGAGCCAAAAACATTCAGTACTTC.

The V call is TRBV27, the J call TRBJ2-7, with 9 bases lining up with TRBD2. Germline V gene data show CDR1 as MNHEY and CDR2 as SMNVEV (reference sequence). The CDR3 has 15 amino acids. V trimming: 6 bases; J trimming: 0 bases; junction bases outside the gene matches: 6. For the CDR3, the DNA is TGTGCCAGCAGGGACGGGACTAGCCACTCCTACGAGCAGTACTTC. Amino acids: CASRDGTSHSYEQYF.

V usage is TRBV27 and J usage is TRBJ1-4, with D unresolved. The V end lost 2 bases, the J end lost 5 bases, and 9 bases lay between the germline ends. The CDR3 contains 14 residues. Looked up from germline, CDR1 is MNHEY and CDR2 is SMNVEV (reference sequence). The CDR3 coding sequence is TGTGCCAGCAGTTTAGTGCGGTTCAATGAAAAACTGTTTTTT. It yields the protein CASSLVRFNEKLFF.

CDR3 region: CASSFSATTSTDTQYF. The CDR3 DNA reads TGTGCCAGCAGTTTTAGCGCGACGACTAGCACAGATACGCAGTATTTT. This rearrangement joins TRBV6-5 to TRBJ2-3; possible D gene TRBD2, 5 bases. The ends were cut back, 4 bases at V and 0 bases at J, with 14 bases in the middle. Germline CDR1 is MNHEY and CDR2 is SVGAGI. The CDR3 covers 16 residues.

The J gene is TRBJ2-7, the V gene TRBV15; D remains ambiguous. The germline V gene has CDR1 LNHNV and CDR2 YYDKDF (reference sequence). CDR3 length: 13 amino acids. The V gene lost 2 bases and the J gene lost 3 bases, with 8 bases spanning the gap. The CDR3 loop is CATSRRFLYEQYF. CDR3 in DNA: TGTGCCACCAGCAGACGGTTTCTCTACGAGCAGTACTTC.

V and J are TRBV4-1 and TRBJ2-7, with 8 bases identical to TRBD2. V lost 0 bases and J lost 9; bases outside the gene matches: 7. The CDR3 has 14 amino acids. Germline V gene sequence: CDR1 MGHRA, CDR2 YSYEKL. As DNA, the CDR3 is TGCGCCAGCAGCCAAGATGGTTGGCGGGAGGTGCAGTACTTC. It translates to CASSQDGWREVQYF.

The chain uses TRBV19 and TRBJ2-3, with TRBD2 matching 10 bases. CDR1 is LNHDA, CDR2 SQIVND, per germline (reference sequence). The ends lost 4 bases at V and 7 bases at J; junction bases unmatched: 11. This CDR3 is built from 16 residues. CDR3 sequence reads: CASSSEGEREGHTQYF. The CDR3 coding sequence is TGTGCCAGTAGTAGCGAGGGGGAGCGGGAGGGCCATACGCAGTATTTT. Full variable domain (outside the CDR3, taken from reference TRBV19 and TRBJ2-3): DGGITQSPKYLFRKEGQNVTLSCEQNLNHDAMYWYRQDPGQGLRLIYYSQIVNDFQKGDIAEGYSVSREKKESFPLTVTSAQKNPTAFYLCASSSEGEREGHTQYFGPGTRLTVL.

This sequence joins TRBV19 and TRBJ1-1; tentatively, D is TRBD1 (5 bases). The V end was cut by 7 bases, the J end by 5 bases, with 14 bases between. Germline V CDR1 and CDR2: LNHDA, SQIVND (reference sequence). This CDR3 has 13 amino acids. Here the CDR3 DNA reads TGTGCCAGTAAAATAGGGGCGCCTACTGAAGCTTTCTTT. Its translation is CASKIGAPTEAFF.

J is TRBJ2-7 and V is TRBV6-1, with 7 nucleotides matching TRBD2. After removal of 4 bases from V and 7 bases from J, the junction contained 13 bases not matched to a gene. CDR1 and CDR2 from the germline V gene are MNHNS and SASEGT. The CDR3 has 15 amino acids. In DNA, the CDR3 is TGTGCCAGCAGTGCCATGGCGGGAGAAGGAAGGGAGCAGTACTTC. Translating it yields CASSAMAGEGREQYF.

The rearrangement links TRBV9 to TRBJ1-2; D gene unclear. This CDR3 region has 15 residues. CDR1 and CDR2 (germline): SGDLS, YYNGEE. Trimming left V 4 bases short and J 4 bases short, with 17 bases between. The CDR3 sequence is CASSPLPDGLYGYTF. The DNA of the CDR3 is TGTGCCAGCAGCCCTCTTCCGGACGGACTCTATGGCTACACCTTC.

This chain links TRBV11-2 with TRBJ2-1, with 13 nucleotides matching TRBD2. The length of the CDR3 is 18 residues. CDR1 and CDR2 (germline): SGHAT, FQNNGV. Germline trimming cut 0 bases from V and 5 bases from J; bases unmatched to any gene: 7. Here the CDR3 DNA reads TGTGCCAGCAGCTTAGAACTAGCGGGAGGGAGGGTCCACAATGAGCAGTTCTTC. Translating gives CASSLELAGGRVHNEQFF. Looking up the rest from reference TRBV11-2 and TRBJ2-1 gives the full variable domain: EAGVAQSPRYKIIEKRQSVAFWCNPISGHATLYWYQQILGQGPKLLIQFQNNGVVDDSQLPKDRFSAERLKGVDSTLKIQPAKLEDSAVYLCASSLELAGGRVHNEQFFGPGTRLTVL.

The rearrangement joins TRBV28 to TRBJ2-2; TRBD1 matches 7 bases. Germline V lookup: CDR1 MDHEN, CDR2 SYDVKM. V gave up 6 bases and J gave up 3 bases; unmatched junction bases: 7. The CDR3 covers 15 residues. DNA for the CDR3: TGTGCCAGCAGGCGAAGGGGGCTAGACACCGGGGAGCTGTTTTTT. This encodes CASRRRGLDTGELFF.

This sequence joins TRBV4-1 and TRBJ2-7; no definite D call. Trimming cost V 0 bases and J 1 base, with 10 bases left between them. Looked up from germline, CDR1 is MGHRA and CDR2 is YSYEKL. CDR3 size: 15 residues. CDR3 bases: TGCGCCAGCAGCCAAGATCTCGGTGGTTCCTACGAGCAGTACTTC. It codes for CASSQDLGGSYEQYF.

The CDR3 DNA is TGTGCCAGTAGGGAAACAGGGGGTGGCAATCAGCCCCAGCATTTT. This sequence encodes CASRETGGGNQPQHF. The V and J genes are TRBV19 and TRBJ1-5; 8 bases align to TRBD1. In germline, CDR1 is LNHDA, CDR2 SQIVND (reference sequence). The V gene end was trimmed by 6 bases and the J gene end by 2 bases; junction bases not matched to a gene: 6. The CDR3 is 15 residues long.

Only one count was recorded for this clone. The V call is TRBV5-6, the J call TRBJ1-6; D is unclear. CDR3 length: 17 residues. With 4 bases removed from V and 5 bases from J, the gap between germline ends came to 19 bases. Germline V lookup: CDR1 SGHDT, CDR2 YYEEEE. Here the CDR3 DNA reads TGTGCCAGCAGCCCAGGTGGCAGGCAGATAAATAATTCACCCCTCCACTTT. It is translated as CASSPGGRQINNSPLHF.

This chain joins TRBV4-3 and TRBJ2-1, with TRBD2 matching 10 bases. V gave up 4 bases and J gave up 4 bases; unmatched junction bases: 7. The CDR3 is 16 amino acids. CDR1 and CDR2 (germline): LGHNA, YSLEER. The CDR3 is CASSPVGTSAYNEQFF. Here the CDR3 DNA reads TGCGCCAGCAGCCCCGTTGGGACTAGCGCATACAATGAGCAGTTCTTC.

The J gene is TRBJ1-5, the V gene TRBV4-3, with D possibly TRBD1 on 5 matching bases. The CDR3 has 16 amino acids. Germline assignment: CDR1 LGHNA and CDR2 YSLEER. Trimming left V 4 bases short and J 5 bases short, with 18 bases between. The CDR3 loop is CASSPGWGLRYQPQHF. CDR3 coding DNA: TGCGCCAGCAGCCCAGGGTGGGGCCTCCGGTATCAGCCCCAGCATTTT.

The genes are TRBV2 and TRBJ1-2; D not resolved. V lost 1 base, J lost 1 base, and 7 bases lay in between. This CDR3 is 14 amino acids long. Germline CDR1 is SNHLY and CDR2 is FYNNEI. CDR3 sequence: CASSEGQDNYGYTF. CDR3 nucleotides: TGTGCCAGCAGTGAAGGTCAGGATAACTATGGCTACACCTTC.

The chain combines TRBV27 with TRBJ1-1, with D uncertain. CDR1 and CDR2 (germline): MNHEY, SMNVEV (reference sequence). Trimming cost V 5 bases and J 5 bases, with 12 bases left between them. The CDR3 consists of 13 residues. DNA for the CDR3: TGTGCCAGCAGTCCCCTCGGAGGAACTGAAGCTTTCTTT. As protein: CASSPLGGTEAFF.

This clone was seen once. The chain recombines TRBV6-1 with TRBJ2-7, with unresolved D. Germline-derived CDR1 and CDR2 are MNHNS and SASEGT. Trimming removed 4 bases from V and 9 bases from J, with 10 bases in between. This CDR3 spans 11 amino acids. CDR3 in DNA: TGTGCCAGCAGTGGGGCCATGGGGCAGTACTTC. Protein sequence: CASSGAMGQYF.

The chain has TRBV28 and TRBJ1-1; 8 positions agree with TRBD1. Germline values: CDR1 MDHEN, CDR2 SYDVKM. Germline trimming cut 6 bases from V and 3 bases from J; bases unmatched to any gene: 6. This CDR3 region has 14 residues. CDR3 amino acids: CASRRDRSDTEAFF. The CDR3 bases are TGTGCCAGCAGACGGGACAGGTCGGACACTGAAGCTTTCTTT. Full variable domain (remainder filled in from reference TRBV28 and TRBJ1-1): DVKVTQSSRYLVKRTGEKVFLECVQDMDHENMFWYRQDPGLGLRLIYFSYDVKMKEKGDIPEGYSVSREKKERFSLILESASTNQTSMYLCASRRDRSDTEAFFGQGTRLTVV.

The chain carries TRBV5-4 and TRBJ2-7; 7 bases line up with TRBD1. V was clipped by 3 bases and J by 1 base; unmatched bases: 4. CDR3 length: 14 residues. Germline V gives CDR1 SGHNT, CDR2 YYREEE (reference sequence). The CDR3, as DNA: TGTGCCAGCAGCTCGACAGGGAGATCCTACGAGCAGTACTTC. As protein: CASSSTGRSYEQYF.

The chain recombines TRBV7-8 with TRBJ1-2, with 7 bases lining up with TRBD1. Germline values: CDR1 SGHVS, CDR2 FQNEAQ. The J segment lost 2 bases and the V segment lost 5 bases, leaving 5 bases of the junction unmatched. The CDR3 runs 14 residues. CDR3: CASSNRTGNYGYTF. The CDR3 coding sequence is TGTGCCAGCAGCAATAGGACAGGAAACTATGGCTACACCTTC.

This clone was seen once. The chain combines TRBV29-1 with TRBJ2-1; the match to TRBD1 covers 10 bases. CDR1 and CDR2 (germline): SQVTM, ANQGSEA. The CDR3 covers 14 residues. V lost 8 bases, J lost 3 bases, and 7 bases stayed unmatched. CDR3 sequence: CSHRTGGHYNEQFF. CDR3 coding DNA: TGCAGCCACAGGACAGGGGGGCACTACAATGAGCAGTTCTTC.

The V call is TRBV18, the J call TRBJ1-5; D ambiguous. CDR1 KGHSH and CDR2 LQKENI come from the germline V gene. V gave up 3 bases and J gave up 4 bases, with 16 bases separating them. The length of the CDR3 is 16 residues. CDR3: CASSPNSGLINQPQHF. CDR3 in DNA: TGTGCCAGCTCACCTAATAGTGGGCTGATAAATCAGCCCCAGCATTTT.

The rearrangement uses TRBV5-6 and TRBJ2-7; the D gene is possibly TRBD1 (6 bases). Germline V gives CDR1 SGHDT, CDR2 YYEEEE. The CDR3 runs 16 residues. Deletions cut 3 bases from V and 3 bases from J, with 19 bases between. The CDR3 loop reads CASSSRGPGRYYEQYF. The DNA for the CDR3 is TGTGCCAGCAGCTCCAGGGGACCGGGGCGCTACTACGAGCAGTACTTC. Supplemented by reference TRBV5-6 and TRBJ2-7, the full variable domain reads DAGVTQSPTHLIKTRGQQVTLRCSPKSGHDTVSWYQQALGQGPQFIFQYYEEEERQRGNFPDRFSGHQFPNYSSELNVNALLLGDSALYLCASSSRGPGRYYEQYFGPGTRLTVT.

V is TRBV4-1 and J is TRBJ2-5, with D possibly being TRBD1 (7 bases). The CDR3 extends over 17 amino acids. With 3 bases removed from V and 7 bases from J, the gap between germline ends came to 24 bases. Germline V gene lookup returns CDR1 MGHRA and CDR2 YSYEKL. The chain's CDR3 is CASSHSAYQGGFGTQYF. CDR3 coding DNA: TGCGCCAGCAGCCACTCTGCGTACCAGGGGGGTTTTGGGACCCAGTACTTC.